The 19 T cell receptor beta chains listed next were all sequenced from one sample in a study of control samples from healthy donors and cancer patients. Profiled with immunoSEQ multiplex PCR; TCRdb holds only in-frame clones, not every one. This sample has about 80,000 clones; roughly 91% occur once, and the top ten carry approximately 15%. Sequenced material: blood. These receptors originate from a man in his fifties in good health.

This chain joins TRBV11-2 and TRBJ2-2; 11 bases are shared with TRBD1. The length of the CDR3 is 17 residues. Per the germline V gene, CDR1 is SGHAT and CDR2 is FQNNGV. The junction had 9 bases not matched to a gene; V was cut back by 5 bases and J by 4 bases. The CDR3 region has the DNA TGTGCCAGCAGCCCTGCTGCCGGGACAGGGGGCACCGGGGAGCTGTTTTTT. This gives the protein CASSPAAGTGGTGELFF.

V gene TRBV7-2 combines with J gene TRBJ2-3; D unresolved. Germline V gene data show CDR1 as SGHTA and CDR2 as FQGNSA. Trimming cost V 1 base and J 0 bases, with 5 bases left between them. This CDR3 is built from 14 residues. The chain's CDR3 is CASSLEYSTDTQYF. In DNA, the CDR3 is TGTGCCAGCAGCTTAGAATACAGCACAGATACGCAGTATTTT. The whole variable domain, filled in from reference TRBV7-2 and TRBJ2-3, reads GAGVSQSPSNKVTEKGKDVELRCDPISGHTALYWYRQSLGQGLEFLIYFQGNSAPDKSGLPSDRFSAERTGGSVSTLTIQRTQQEDSAVYLCASSLEYSTDTQYFGPGTRLTVL.

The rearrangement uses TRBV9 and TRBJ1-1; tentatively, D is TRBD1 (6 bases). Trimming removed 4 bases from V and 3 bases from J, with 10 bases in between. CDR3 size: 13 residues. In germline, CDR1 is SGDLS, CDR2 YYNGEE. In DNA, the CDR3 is TGTGCCAGCAGCTTAGGGGGACACACTGAAGCTTTCTTT. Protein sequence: CASSLGGHTEAFF.

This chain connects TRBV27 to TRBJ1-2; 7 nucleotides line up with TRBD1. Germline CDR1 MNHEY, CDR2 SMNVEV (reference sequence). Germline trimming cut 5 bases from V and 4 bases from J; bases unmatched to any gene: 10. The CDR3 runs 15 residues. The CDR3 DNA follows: TGTGCCAGCAGTCCGAGAACCGACAGGGCCTATGGCTACACCTTC. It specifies CASSPRTDRAYGYTF.

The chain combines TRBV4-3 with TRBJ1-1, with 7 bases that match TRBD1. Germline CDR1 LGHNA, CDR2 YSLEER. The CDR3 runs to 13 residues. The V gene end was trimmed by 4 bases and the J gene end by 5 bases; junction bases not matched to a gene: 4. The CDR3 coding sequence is TGCGCCAGCAGCCGCGCAGGGGGAACTGAAGCTTTCTTT. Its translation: CASSRAGGTEAFF.

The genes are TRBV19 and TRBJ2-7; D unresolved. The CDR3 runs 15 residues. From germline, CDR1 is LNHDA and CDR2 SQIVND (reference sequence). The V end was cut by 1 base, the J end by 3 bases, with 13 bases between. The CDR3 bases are TGTGCCAGTAGTATAGCCGACATGGGAAGCTACGAGCAGTACTTC. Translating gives CASSIADMGSYEQYF. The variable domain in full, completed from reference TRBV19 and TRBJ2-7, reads DGGITQSPKYLFRKEGQNVTLSCEQNLNHDAMYWYRQDPGQGLRLIYYSQIVNDFQKGDIAEGYSVSREKKESFPLTVTSAQKNPTAFYLCASSIADMGSYEQYFGPGTRLTVT.

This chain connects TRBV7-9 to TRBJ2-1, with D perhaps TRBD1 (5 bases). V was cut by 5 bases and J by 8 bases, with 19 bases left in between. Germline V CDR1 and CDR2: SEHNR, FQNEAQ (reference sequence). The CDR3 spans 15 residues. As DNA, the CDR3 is TGTGCCAGCAGCCCCCTAGGGGCAACCACGGATGAGCAGTTCTTC. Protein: CASSPLGATTDEQFF.

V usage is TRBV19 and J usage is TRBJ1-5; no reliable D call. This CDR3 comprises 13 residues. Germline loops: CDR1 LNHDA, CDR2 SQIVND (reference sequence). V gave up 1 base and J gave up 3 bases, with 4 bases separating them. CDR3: CASSIAHNQPQHF. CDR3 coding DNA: TGTGCCAGTAGTATAGCCCACAATCAGCCCCAGCATTTT.

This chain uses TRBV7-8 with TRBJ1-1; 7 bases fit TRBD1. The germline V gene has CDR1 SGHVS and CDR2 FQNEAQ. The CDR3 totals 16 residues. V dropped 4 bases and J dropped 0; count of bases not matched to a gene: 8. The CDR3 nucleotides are TGTGCCAGCAGCTATTCATCCGGGACAGTGAACACTGAAGCTTTCTTT. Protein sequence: CASSYSSGTVNTEAFF.

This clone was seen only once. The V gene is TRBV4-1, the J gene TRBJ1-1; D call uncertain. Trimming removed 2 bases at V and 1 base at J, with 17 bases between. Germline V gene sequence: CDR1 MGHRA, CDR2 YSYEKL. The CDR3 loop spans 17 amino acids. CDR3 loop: CASSQSQGQFGNTEAFF. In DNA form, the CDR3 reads TGCGCCAGCAGCCAATCCCAAGGTCAGTTCGGGAACACTGAAGCTTTCTTT.

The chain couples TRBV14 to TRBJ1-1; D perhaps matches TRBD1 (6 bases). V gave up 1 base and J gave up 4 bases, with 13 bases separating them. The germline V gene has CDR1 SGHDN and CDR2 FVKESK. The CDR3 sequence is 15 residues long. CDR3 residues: CASSQVRGRGTEAFF. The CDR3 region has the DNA TGTGCCAGCAGCCAAGTCAGGGGAAGGGGCACTGAAGCTTTCTTT.

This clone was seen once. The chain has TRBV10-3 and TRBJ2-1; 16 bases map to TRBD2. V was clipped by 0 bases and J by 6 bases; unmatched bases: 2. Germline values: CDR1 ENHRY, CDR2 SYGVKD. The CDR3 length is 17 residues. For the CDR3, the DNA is TGTGCCATCAGTGAGTCCGGGACTAGCGGGGGGGCCAATGAGCAGTTCTTC. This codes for CAISESGTSGGANEQFF.

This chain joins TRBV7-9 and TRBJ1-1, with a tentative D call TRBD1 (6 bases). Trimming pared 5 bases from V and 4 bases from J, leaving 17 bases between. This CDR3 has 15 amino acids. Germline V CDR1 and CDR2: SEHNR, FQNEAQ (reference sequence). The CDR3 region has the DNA TGTGCCAGCAGCCCCCAAAGGGACATAACCACTGAAGCTTTCTTT. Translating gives CASSPQRDITTEAFF.

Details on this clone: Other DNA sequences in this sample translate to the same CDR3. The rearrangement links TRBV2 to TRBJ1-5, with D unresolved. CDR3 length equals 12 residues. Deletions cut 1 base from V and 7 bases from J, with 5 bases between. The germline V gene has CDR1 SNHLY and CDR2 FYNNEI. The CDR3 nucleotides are TGTGCCAGCAGTGAAGGAGGGCAGCCCCAGCATTTT. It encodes CASSEGGQPQHF.

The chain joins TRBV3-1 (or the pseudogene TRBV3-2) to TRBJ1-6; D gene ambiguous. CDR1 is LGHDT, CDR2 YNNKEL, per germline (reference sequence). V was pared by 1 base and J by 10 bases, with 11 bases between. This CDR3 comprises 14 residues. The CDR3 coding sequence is TGTGCCAGCAGCCAAGTCTCGCTGGGGTCACCCCTCCACTTT. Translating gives CASSQVSLGSPLHF.

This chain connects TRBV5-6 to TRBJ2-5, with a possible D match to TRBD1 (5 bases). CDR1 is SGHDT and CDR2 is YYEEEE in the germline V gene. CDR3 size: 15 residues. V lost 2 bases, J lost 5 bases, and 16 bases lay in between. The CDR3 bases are TGTGCCAGCAGCTTCGGGCCTCAGGGCTCGGAGACCCAGTACTTC. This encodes CASSFGPQGSETQYF.

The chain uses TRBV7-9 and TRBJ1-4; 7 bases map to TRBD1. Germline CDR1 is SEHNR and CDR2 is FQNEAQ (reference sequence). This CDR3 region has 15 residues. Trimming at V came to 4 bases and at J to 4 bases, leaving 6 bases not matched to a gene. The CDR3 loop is CASSYQGVVNEKLFF. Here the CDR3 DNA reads TGTGCCAGCAGCTACCAGGGGGTGGTTAATGAAAAACTGTTTTTT.

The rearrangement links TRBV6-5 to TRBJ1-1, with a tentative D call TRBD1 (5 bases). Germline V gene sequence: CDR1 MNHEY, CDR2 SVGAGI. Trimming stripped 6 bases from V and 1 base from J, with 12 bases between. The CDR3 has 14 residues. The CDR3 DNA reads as TGTGCCAGCAGAGAGGGACGGTGGAACACTGAAGCTTTCTTT. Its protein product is CASREGRWNTEAFF.

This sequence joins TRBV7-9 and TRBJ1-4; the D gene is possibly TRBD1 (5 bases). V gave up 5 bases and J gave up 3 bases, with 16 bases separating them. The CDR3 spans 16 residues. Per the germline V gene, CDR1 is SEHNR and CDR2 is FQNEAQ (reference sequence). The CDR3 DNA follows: TGTGCCAGCAGCGCCCTACCCGGGACCTCTAATGAAAAACTGTTTTTT. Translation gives CASSALPGTSNEKLFF.